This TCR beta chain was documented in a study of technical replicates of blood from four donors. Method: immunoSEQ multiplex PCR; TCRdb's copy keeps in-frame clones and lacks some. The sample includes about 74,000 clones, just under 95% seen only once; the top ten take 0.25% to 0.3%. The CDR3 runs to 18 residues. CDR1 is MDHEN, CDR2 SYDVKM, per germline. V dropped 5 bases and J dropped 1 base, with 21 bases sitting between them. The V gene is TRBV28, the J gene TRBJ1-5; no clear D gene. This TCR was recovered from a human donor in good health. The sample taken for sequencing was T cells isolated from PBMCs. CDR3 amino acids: CASSTRHLPHQSNQPQHF. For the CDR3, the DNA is TGTGCCAGCAGTACTCGACACCTCCCCCACCAAAGCAATCAGCCCCAGCATTTT.